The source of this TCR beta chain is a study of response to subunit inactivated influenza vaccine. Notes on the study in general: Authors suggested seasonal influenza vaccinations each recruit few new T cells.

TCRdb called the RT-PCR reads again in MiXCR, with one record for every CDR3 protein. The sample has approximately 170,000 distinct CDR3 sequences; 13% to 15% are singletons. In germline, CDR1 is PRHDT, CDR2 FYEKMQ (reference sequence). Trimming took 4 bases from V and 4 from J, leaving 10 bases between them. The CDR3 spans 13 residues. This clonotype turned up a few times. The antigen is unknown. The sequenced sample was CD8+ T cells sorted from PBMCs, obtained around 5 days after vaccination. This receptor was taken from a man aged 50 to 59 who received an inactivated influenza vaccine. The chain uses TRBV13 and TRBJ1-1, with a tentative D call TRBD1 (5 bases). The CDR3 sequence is CASSSEGSTEAFF. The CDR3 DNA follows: TGTGCCAGCAGCTCGGAGGGGAGCACTGAAGCTTTCTTT.